This passage covers 24 T cell receptor beta chains from one sample sequenced in a study of blood T cell dynamics during melanoma immunotherapy. Sequencing used immunoSEQ multiplex PCR; TCRdb keeps in-frame clones, though not all of them. The table includes about 7,600 clones, about 83% detected once. Documented time point: week 3, after first cycle of checkpoint inhibitor. This material consisted of blood, taken from a patient treated with checkpoint blockade. The origin of the receptors is a human donor with melanoma.

The J gene is TRBJ1-2, the V gene TRBV5-1; the D gene is possibly TRBD1 (5 bases). V was shortened by 4 bases and J by 7 bases, with 14 bases between the two germline ends. This CDR3 has 13 amino acids. Germline loops: CDR1 SGHRS, CDR2 YFSETQ. The CDR3, as DNA: TGCGCCAGCAGCATACAGGAACGAACTGGCTACACCTTC. This codes for CASSIQERTGYTF.

The rearrangement uses TRBV2 and TRBJ2-7; 10 positions agree with TRBD1. This CDR3 spans 13 amino acids. Looked up from germline, CDR1 is SNHLY and CDR2 is FYNNEI. Trimming took 7 bases from V and 6 from J; bases not matched to a gene: 6. The CDR3 is CASKGTGDVEQYF. Written as DNA, the CDR3 is TGTGCCAGCAAAGGGACAGGGGATGTCGAGCAGTACTTC.

The chain uses TRBV6-5 and TRBJ1-5; D may be TRBD1 (5 bases). CDR3 length equals 14 residues. Germline CDR1 is MNHEY and CDR2 is SVGAGI. Trimming took off 6 bases at V and 7 bases at J, with 16 bases between the two ends. CDR3 DNA: TGTGCCAGCAGGCCCAGGGTCGGGGAACAGCCCCAGCATTTT. Protein product: CASRPRVGEQPQHF.

V is TRBV5-1 and J is TRBJ2-5, with D perhaps TRBD1 (6 bases). This CDR3 spans 14 amino acids. V gave up 2 bases and J gave up 4 bases, with 12 bases separating them. Germline CDR1 reads SGHRS; CDR2 reads YFSETQ. The chain's CDR3 is CASSLTGKAETQYF. The CDR3 nucleotides read TGCGCCAGCAGCTTAACAGGGAAGGCAGAGACCCAGTACTTC.

The CDR3 DNA follows: TGTGCCTGGAGCTACCGGGACATTTTTGGCTACACCTTC. Translated: CAWSYRDIFGYTF. The V call is TRBV30, the J call TRBJ1-2; D perhaps matches TRBD1 (6 bases). The CDR3 totals 13 residues. The germline V and J ends were trimmed by 3 bases and 7 bases, with 15 bases remaining between them. The V gene's germline CDR1 is GTSNPN and CDR2 SVGIG (reference sequence).

V usage is TRBV6-1 and J usage is TRBJ1-6, with D tentatively TRBD1 (5 bases). This CDR3 is 15 amino acids long. Germline V gene lookup returns CDR1 MNHNS and CDR2 SASEGT. V was cut by 6 bases and J by 10 bases, with 19 bases left in between. For the CDR3, the DNA is TGTGCCAGCAGCCCCCCGGGACGAAGGGAATCACCCCTCCACTTT. Translated: CASSPPGRRESPLHF.

This clone was found once. This sequence joins TRBV5-1 and TRBJ2-4; D may be TRBD2 (6 bases). This CDR3 is 16 amino acids long. The V end was cut by 0 bases, the J end by 3 bases, with 13 bases between. CDR1 and CDR2 (germline): SGHRS, YFSETQ. CDR3 sequence: CASSLVGPGGKNIQYF. For the CDR3, the DNA is TGCGCCAGCAGCTTGGTGGGACCCGGGGGCAAAAACATTCAGTACTTC.

The sample holds one count of this clone. The DNA for the CDR3 is TGTGCCTGGAGTAGGGACAGGGGAGCGCAGCCCCAGCATTTT. Translation gives CAWSRDRGAQPQHF. This sequence joins TRBV30 and TRBJ1-5; 10 nucleotides align to TRBD1. Germline lookup yields CDR1 GTSNPN and CDR2 SVGIG (reference sequence). V dropped 2 bases and J dropped 7; count of bases not matched to a gene: 5. This CDR3 has 14 residues.

The chain employs TRBV18 and TRBJ1-3; D is unresolved. V lost 3 bases to trimming and J lost 2 bases, with 17 bases between them. Germline V gene sequence: CDR1 KGHSH, CDR2 LQKENI. The CDR3 consists of 17 residues. The DNA of the CDR3 is TGTGCCAGCTCACCCCGGATAGGAAGGGAAACTGGAAACACCATATATTTT. This sequence encodes CASSPRIGRETGNTIYF. The full variable domain, with the rest looked up from reference TRBV18 and TRBJ1-3, is NAGVMQNPRHLVRRRGQEARLRCSPMKGHSHVYWYRQLPEEGLKFMVYLQKENIIDESGMPKERFSAEFPKEGPSILRIQQVVRGDSAAYFCASSPRIGRETGNTIYFGEGSWLTVV.

This sequence joins TRBV4-1 and TRBJ2-7; 8 bases match TRBD1. Unmatched junction bases numbered 5, after V lost 1 base and J lost 3 bases. In germline, CDR1 is MGHRA, CDR2 YSYEKL. The CDR3 loop spans 15 amino acids. The CDR3 region is CASSQGQGANYEQYF. The CDR3 DNA reads TGCGCCAGCAGCCAAGGTCAGGGGGCGAACTACGAGCAGTACTTC.

V and J are TRBV28 and TRBJ2-2; 9 bases fit TRBD1. Per germline, CDR1 MDHEN and CDR2 SYDVKM. This CDR3 is built from 14 residues. V shed 8 bases and J 0 bases; nucleotides not matched to a gene: 1. CDR3 sequence (DNA): TGTGCCAGCTGGGACAGGGCGAACACCGGGGAGCTGTTTTTT. It codes for CASWDRANTGELFF. The variable domain in full, with the rest retrieved from reference TRBV28 and TRBJ2-2, is DVKVTQSSRYLVKRTGEKVFLECVQDMDHENMFWYRQDPGLGLRLIYFSYDVKMKEKGDIPEGYSVSREKKERFSLILESASTNQTSMYLCASWDRANTGELFFGEGSRLTVL.

The sample holds a few counts of this clone. The gene calls are TRBV5-5 and TRBJ1-1; 11 positions agree with TRBD1. The CDR3 contains 15 residues. From germline, CDR1 is SGHKS and CDR2 YYEKEE (reference sequence). Trimming removed 4 bases from V and 1 base from J; junction bases left unmatched: 3. In DNA, the CDR3 is TGTGCCAGCAGCCCCGGGACAGGGGGGAACACTGAAGCTTTCTTT. Amino acid sequence: CASSPGTGGNTEAFF.

This clone was recorded only once. The chain couples TRBV5-4 to TRBJ2-7; D is possibly TRBD1 (6 bases). The V gene lost 3 bases and the J gene lost 9 bases, with 16 bases spanning the gap. The CDR3 is 13 residues long. Germline assignment: CDR1 SGHNT and CDR2 YYREEE (reference sequence). CDR3 sequence (DNA): TGTGCCAGCAGCTCGGGACAAGAGGTTGGGCAGTACTTC. Translating gives CASSSGQEVGQYF.

The V and J genes are TRBV7-8 and TRBJ1-6; no clear D. V lost 5 bases, J lost 7 bases, and 9 bases lay in between. Germline assignment: CDR1 SGHVS and CDR2 FQNEAQ. The CDR3 runs 13 residues. The CDR3 is CASSPDRNSPLHF. CDR3 nucleotide sequence: TGTGCCAGCAGCCCTGACCGAAATTCACCCCTCCACTTT. The whole variable domain, remainder taken from reference TRBV7-8 and TRBJ1-6, is GAGVSQSPRYKVAKRGQDVALRCDPISGHVSLFWYQQALGQGPEFLTYFQNEAQLDKSGLPSDRFFAERPEGSVSTLKIQRTQQEDSAVYLCASSPDRNSPLHFGNGTRLTVT.

The chain uses TRBV2 and TRBJ2-7; 13 nucleotides match TRBD2. The junction had 3 bases not matched to a gene; V was cut back by 7 bases and J by 6 bases. The CDR3 consists of 13 residues. Looked up from germline, CDR1 is SNHLY and CDR2 is FYNNEI. The CDR3 is CASTGTSGTEQYV. The DNA of the CDR3 is TGTGCCAGCACCGGGACTAGCGGGACCGAGCAGTACGTC.

V gene TRBV29-1 combines with J gene TRBJ2-2; 8 bases agree with TRBD1. Germline trimming cut 6 bases from V and 1 base from J; bases unmatched to any gene: 4. This CDR3 is 14 amino acids long. Germline-derived CDR1 and CDR2 are SQVTM and ANQGSEA. CDR3 sequence (DNA): TGCAGCGTCCTCGACAGGGGGAACACCGGGGAGCTGTTTTTT. Its protein is CSVLDRGNTGELFF.

This clone turned up a few times. The chain combines TRBV5-4 with TRBJ1-6; 10 bases line up with TRBD1. The J segment lost 10 bases and the V segment lost 4 bases, leaving 8 bases of the junction unmatched. This CDR3 contains 15 residues. CDR1 SGHNT and CDR2 YYREEE come from the germline V gene (reference sequence). The CDR3 is CASSNPGQGQSPLHF. The CDR3 DNA is TGTGCCAGCAGCAACCCGGGACAGGGGCAGTCACCCCTCCACTTT.

The chain joins TRBV2 to TRBJ1-5; tentatively, D is TRBD1 (5 bases). The CDR3 consists of 15 residues. V was cut by 3 bases and J by 6 bases, with 15 bases left in between. Germline loops: CDR1 SNHLY, CDR2 FYNNEI. The CDR3 sequence: CASSEGVVGSQPQHF. The CDR3 DNA reads as TGTGCCAGCAGTGAGGGGGTCGTGGGCAGTCAGCCCCAGCATTTT.

The chain joins TRBV5-1 to TRBJ2-5, with a weak D call TRBD1 (6 bases). The CDR3 has 15 amino acids. Germline V gene data show CDR1 as SGHRS and CDR2 as YFSETQ. The V and J ends lost 1 base and 4 bases respectively, with 14 bases between them. The CDR3 bases are TGCGCCAGCAGCTTGCACAGGGTAACGGGAGAGACCCAGTACTTC. Its protein is CASSLHRVTGETQYF.

V gene TRBV2 combines with J gene TRBJ2-3; D is possibly TRBD2 (7 bases). Germline assignment: CDR1 SNHLY and CDR2 FYNNEI. The CDR3 has 16 residues. V was clipped by 7 bases and J by 2 bases, with 19 bases between them. CDR3: CASTDYGGPNTDTQYF. Here the CDR3 DNA reads TGTGCCAGCACCGACTACGGGGGGCCTAACACAGATACGCAGTATTTT.

The V gene is TRBV18, the J gene TRBJ1-6; D might be TRBD1 (5 bases). V was shortened by 3 bases and J by 8 bases, with 8 bases between the two germline ends. In germline, CDR1 is KGHSH, CDR2 LQKENI. The CDR3 spans 13 residues. The CDR3 sequence is CASSPRGDSPLHF. The CDR3 nucleotides are TGTGCCAGCTCACCCCGGGGGGATTCACCCCTCCACTTT.

This chain links TRBV21-1 with TRBJ1-1; the listed D gene, TRBD1, was not tested against the DNA. TRBV21-1 is given as a pseudogene. The CDR3 is 16 residues long. For the CDR3, the DNA is TGTGCCAGCAGCAAAAGCCAGGGGGGCGAGAACACTGAAGCTTTCTTT. Its translation is CASSKSQGGENTEAFF.

The chain uses TRBV6-1 and TRBJ2-1; 7 positions agree with TRBD2. CDR1 is MNHNS and CDR2 is SASEGT in the germline V gene. The CDR3 loop spans 16 amino acids. The V segment lost 2 bases and the J segment 6 bases; nucleotides outside the gene matches: 10. CDR3 nucleotide sequence: TGTGCCAGCAGTGAAACGAGGGAGGGCCTACGCAATGAGCAGTTCTTC. Translated, it gives CASSETREGLRNEQFF.

The gene calls are TRBV10-1 and TRBJ2-3; TRBD2 might be the D (5 bases). Trimming removed 4 bases at V and 8 bases at J, with 7 bases between. This CDR3 is built from 11 residues. Germline-derived CDR1 and CDR2 are WNHNN and SYGVQD (reference sequence). The CDR3 DNA is TGCGCCAGCAGTGGGACTCTTACGCAGTATTTT. Amino acid sequence: CASSGTLTQYF.